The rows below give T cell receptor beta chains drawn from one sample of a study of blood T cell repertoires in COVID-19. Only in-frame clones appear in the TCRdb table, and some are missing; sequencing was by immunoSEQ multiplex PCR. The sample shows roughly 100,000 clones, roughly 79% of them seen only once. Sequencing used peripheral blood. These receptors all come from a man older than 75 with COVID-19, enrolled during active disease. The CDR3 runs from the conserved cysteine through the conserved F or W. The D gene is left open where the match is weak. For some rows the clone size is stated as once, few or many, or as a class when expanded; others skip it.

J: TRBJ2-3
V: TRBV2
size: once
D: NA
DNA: TGTGCCAGCAGGGGAGCGGGAGATACGCAGTATTTT
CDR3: CASRGAGDTQYF

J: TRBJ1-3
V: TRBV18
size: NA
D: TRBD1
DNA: TGTGCCAGCTCTCCGACAGGGGGCTATGGAAACACCATATATTTT
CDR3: CASSPTGGYGNTIYF

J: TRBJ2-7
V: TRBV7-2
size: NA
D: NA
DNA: TGTGCCAGCAGCTTAGAGAGCAGGACCTACGAGCAGTACTTC
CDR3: CASSLESRTYEQYF

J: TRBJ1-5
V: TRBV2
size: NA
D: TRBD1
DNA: TGTGCCAGCCGTGCCCACAGGGGACGGAGCAATCAGCCCCAGCATTTT
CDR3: CASRAHRGRSNQPQHF

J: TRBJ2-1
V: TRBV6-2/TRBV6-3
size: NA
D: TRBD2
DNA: TGTGCCAGCAGCCGAGCGGGAGGAAATGAGCAGTTCTTC
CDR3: CASSRAGGNEQFF

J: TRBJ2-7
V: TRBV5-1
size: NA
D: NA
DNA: TGCGCCAGCAGAGACAGACTCTACGAGCAGTACTTC
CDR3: CASRDRLYEQYF

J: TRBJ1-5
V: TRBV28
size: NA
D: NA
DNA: TGTGCCACCAATAGGCGGCAGAGCAATCAGCCCCAGCATTTT
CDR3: CATNRRQSNQPQHF

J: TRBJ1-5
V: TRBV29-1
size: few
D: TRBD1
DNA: TGCAGCATAGGGGACAGCCAAGGGGGGCCCCAGCATTTT
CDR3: CSIGDSQGGPQHF

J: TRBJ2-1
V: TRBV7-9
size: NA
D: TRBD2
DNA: TGTGCCAGCAGCGAGCCGGGACTAGCGCGTGAGCAGTTCTTC
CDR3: CASSEPGLAREQFF

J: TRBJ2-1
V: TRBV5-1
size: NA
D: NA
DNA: TGCGCCAGCAGCAGAGAACAGGGAGGGGTCGGCAATGAGCAGTTCTTC
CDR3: CASSREQGGVGNEQFF

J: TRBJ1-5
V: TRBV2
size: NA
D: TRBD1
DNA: TGTGCCAGCAGACCTTGGACAGGGGGCAATCAGCCCCAGCATTTT
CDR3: CASRPWTGGNQPQHF

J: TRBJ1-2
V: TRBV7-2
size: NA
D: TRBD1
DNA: TGTGCCAGCAGCTTAACAGGGGGCGCTAACTATGGCTACACCTTC
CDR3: CASSLTGGANYGYTF

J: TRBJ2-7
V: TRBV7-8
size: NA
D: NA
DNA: TGTGCCAGCAGCTTACAGGGCTACGAGCAGTACTTC
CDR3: CASSLQGYEQYF

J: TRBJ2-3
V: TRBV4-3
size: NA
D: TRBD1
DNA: TGCGCCAGCAGCCAAGCAGGGGGCGTTGGAGATACGCAGTATTTT
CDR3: CASSQAGGVGDTQYF

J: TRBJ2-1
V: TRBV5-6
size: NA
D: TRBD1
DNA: TGTGCCAGCAGCTTTTTAGGCTTCTTCGGGACAGGCGACAATGAGCAGTTCTTC
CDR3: CASSFLGFFGTGDNEQFF

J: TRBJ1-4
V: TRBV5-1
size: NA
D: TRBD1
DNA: TGCGCCAGCAGCACCGGACAGGGGGCAGGTTTTGGAACTAATGAAAAACTGTTTTTT
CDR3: CASSTGQGAGFGTNEKLFF

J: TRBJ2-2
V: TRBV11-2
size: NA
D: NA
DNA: TGTGCCAGCAGCTCTGACGGGGGGCACACCGGGGAGCTGTTTTTT
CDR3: CASSSDGGHTGELFF

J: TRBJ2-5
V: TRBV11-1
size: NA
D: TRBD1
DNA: TGTGCCAGCAGCTCTCAAAACAGGGGTAAATGGGAGACCCAGTACTTC
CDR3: CASSSQNRGKWETQYF

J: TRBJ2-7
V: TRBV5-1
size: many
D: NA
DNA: TGCGCCAGCAGCTTGGGGGCAGGGCTCTACGAGCAGTACTTC
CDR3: CASSLGAGLYEQYF

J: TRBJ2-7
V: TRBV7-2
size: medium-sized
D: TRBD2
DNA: TGTGCCAGCAGCTTCCGACTAGCGGGAACCTACGAGCAGTACTTC
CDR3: CASSFRLAGTYEQYF

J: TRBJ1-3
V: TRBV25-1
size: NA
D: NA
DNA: TGTGCCAGCAGTGCTCGGCAGGGGAAGGAGACCTCTGGAAACACCATATATTTT
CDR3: CASSARQGKETSGNTIYF

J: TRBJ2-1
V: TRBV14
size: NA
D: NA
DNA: TGTGCCAGCAGCCTACAGAGTAGCTACAATGAGCAGTTCTTC
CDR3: CASSLQSSYNEQFF